This T cell receptor (beta chain) was sequenced in a study of blood T cell repertoires in COVID-19. Turning to the study itself: The samples span acute and convalescent COVID-19 from the United States, Italy and Spain. PBMCs, B-cell-depleted T cells, or T cells were the source of the cDNA or gDNA that made up the material.

Sequencing was performed with immunoSEQ multiplex PCR; in TCRdb, only in-frame clones are kept and a portion is missing. The data contain approximately 300,000 clones, 75% to 90% of them singletons. Germline CDR1 reads MNHEY; CDR2 reads SVGAGI. The CDR3 totals 14 residues. V dropped 7 bases and J dropped 6; count of bases not matched to a gene: 8. The sample was peripheral blood. This chain links TRBV6-5 with TRBJ2-2; TRBD2 matches at 7 bases. The receptor was derived from a woman aged 35 to 49 with acute or convalescent COVID-19. CDR3 DNA: TGTGCCAGCACCGAATATAGCGGGTCCGGGGAGCTGTTTTTT. Translated, it gives CASTEYSGSGELFF.